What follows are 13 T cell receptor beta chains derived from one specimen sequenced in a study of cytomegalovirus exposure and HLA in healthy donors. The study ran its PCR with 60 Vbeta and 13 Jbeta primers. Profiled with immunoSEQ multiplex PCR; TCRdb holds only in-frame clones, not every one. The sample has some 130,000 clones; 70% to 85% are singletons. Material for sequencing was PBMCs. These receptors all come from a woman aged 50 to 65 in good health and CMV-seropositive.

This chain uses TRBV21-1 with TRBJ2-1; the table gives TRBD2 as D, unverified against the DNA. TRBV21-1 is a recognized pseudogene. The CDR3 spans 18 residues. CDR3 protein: CASSKAPLPDPRGNEQFF. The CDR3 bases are TGTGCCAGCAGCAAAGCCCCCCTCCCAGACCCTCGGGGGAATGAGCAGTTCTTC.

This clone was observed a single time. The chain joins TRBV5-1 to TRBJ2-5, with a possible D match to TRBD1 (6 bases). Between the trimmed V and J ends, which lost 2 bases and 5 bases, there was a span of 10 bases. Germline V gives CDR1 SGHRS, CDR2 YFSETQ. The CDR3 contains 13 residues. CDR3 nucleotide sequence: TGCGCCAGCAGCTTCCCAGGGGCGGAGACCCAGTACTTC. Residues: CASSFPGAETQYF.

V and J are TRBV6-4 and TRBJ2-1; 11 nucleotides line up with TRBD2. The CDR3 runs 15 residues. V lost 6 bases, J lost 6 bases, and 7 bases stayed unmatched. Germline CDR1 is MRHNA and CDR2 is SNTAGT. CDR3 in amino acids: CASSKTSGGSNEQFF. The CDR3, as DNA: TGTGCCAGCAGCAAAACTAGCGGGGGAAGCAATGAGCAGTTCTTC.

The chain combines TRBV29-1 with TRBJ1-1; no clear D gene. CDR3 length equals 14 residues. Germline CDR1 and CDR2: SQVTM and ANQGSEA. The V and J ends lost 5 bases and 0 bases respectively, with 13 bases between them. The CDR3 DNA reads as TGCAGCGTTTCCCGTGGAGGGATGAACACTGAAGCTTTCTTT. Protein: CSVSRGGMNTEAFF.

CDR3 protein: CASSLGTGIYEQYF. The CDR3 DNA reads TGTGCCAGCAGCTTGGGGACAGGGATCTACGAGCAGTACTTC. The chain has TRBV5-6 and TRBJ2-7, with TRBD1 matching over 8 bases. There are 14 residues in the CDR3. V lost 0 bases and J lost 3; bases outside the gene matches: 2. The germline gives CDR1 SGHDT, CDR2 YYEEEE.

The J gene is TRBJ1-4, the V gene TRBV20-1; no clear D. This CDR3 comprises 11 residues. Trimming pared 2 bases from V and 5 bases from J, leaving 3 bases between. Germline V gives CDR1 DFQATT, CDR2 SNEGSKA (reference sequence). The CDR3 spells CSARQNEKLFF. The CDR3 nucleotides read TGCAGTGCTAGACAGAATGAAAAACTGTTTTTT.

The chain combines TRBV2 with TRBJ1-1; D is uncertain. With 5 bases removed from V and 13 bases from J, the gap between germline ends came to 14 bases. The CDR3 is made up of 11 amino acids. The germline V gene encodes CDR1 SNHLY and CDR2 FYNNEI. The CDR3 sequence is CASSPSGSGFF. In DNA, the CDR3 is TGTGCCAGCAGTCCGAGCGGGAGTGGTTTCTTT.

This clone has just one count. CDR3 region: CASSVRGNPYNSPLHF. DNA for the CDR3: TGTGCCAGCAGCGTTCGAGGGAACCCCTATAATTCACCCCTCCACTTT. The chain joins TRBV9 to TRBJ1-6; no clear D. Per germline, CDR1 SGDLS and CDR2 YYNGEE. This CDR3 comprises 16 residues. Trimming removed 2 bases from V and 2 bases from J, with 11 bases in between.

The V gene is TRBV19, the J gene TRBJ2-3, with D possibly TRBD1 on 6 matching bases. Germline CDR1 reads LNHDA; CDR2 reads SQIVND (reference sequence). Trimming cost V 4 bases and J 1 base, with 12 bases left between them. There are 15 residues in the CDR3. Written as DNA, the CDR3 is TGTGCCAGTAGTACCCCGACAGGCCGCACAGATACGCAGTATTTT. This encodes CASSTPTGRTDTQYF.

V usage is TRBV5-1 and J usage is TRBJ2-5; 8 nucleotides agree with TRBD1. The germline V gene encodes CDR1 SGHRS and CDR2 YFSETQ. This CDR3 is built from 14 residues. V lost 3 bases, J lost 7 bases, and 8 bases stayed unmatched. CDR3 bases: TGCGCCAGCAGCTCAACTGGACAGGGAGGGACCCAGTACTTC. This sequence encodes CASSSTGQGGTQYF.

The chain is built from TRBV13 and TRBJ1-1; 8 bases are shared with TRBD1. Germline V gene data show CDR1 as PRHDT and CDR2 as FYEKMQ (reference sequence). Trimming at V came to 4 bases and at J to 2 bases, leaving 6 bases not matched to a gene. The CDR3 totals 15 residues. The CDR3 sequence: CASSSPGTGNTEAFF. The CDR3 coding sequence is TGTGCCAGCAGCTCCCCCGGGACAGGAAACACTGAAGCTTTCTTT.

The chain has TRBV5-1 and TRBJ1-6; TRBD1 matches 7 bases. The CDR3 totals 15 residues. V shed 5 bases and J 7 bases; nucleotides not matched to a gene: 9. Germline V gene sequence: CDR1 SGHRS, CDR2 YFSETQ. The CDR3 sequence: CASSLETGINSPLHF. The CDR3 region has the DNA TGCGCCAGCAGTTTAGAGACAGGGATCAATTCACCCCTCCACTTT.

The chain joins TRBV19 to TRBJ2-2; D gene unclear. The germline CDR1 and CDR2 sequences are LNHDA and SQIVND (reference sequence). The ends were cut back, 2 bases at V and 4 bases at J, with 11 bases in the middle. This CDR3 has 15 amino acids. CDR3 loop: CASSIITTGTGELFF. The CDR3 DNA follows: TGTGCCAGTAGTATAATAACAACGGGCACCGGGGAGCTGTTTTTT.